This TCR beta chain was recovered during a study of Ad26.COV2.S vaccination and SARS-CoV-2 variants. Study-level points and caveats: For non-spike TCRs, breadth in vaccine recipients resembled that in placebo recipients.

This CDR3 has 16 amino acids. CDR1 and CDR2 (germline): SEHNR, FQNEAQ (reference sequence). With 5 bases clipped from V and 0 bases from J, the junction kept 8 bases outside the gene matches. As concerns this clone: As yet, its antigen is unknown.

Treatment specified: 15 to 20 received Ad26.COV2.S at low or high dose, single or two shots; about 5 received placebo; per-sample allocation not given. Sampling was done on day 63 after the first vaccine or placebo injection. Here immunoSEQ multiplex PCR was the method, and the copy in TCRdb shows in-frame clones only, minus some. The table shows approximately 480,000 clones, with approximately 90% occurring only once. This clonotype originated in a person aged 18-65 years who received the Ad26.COV2.S COVID-19 vaccine or a placebo. The specimen was peripheral blood, collected in a trial of Ad26.COV2.S vaccine versus placebo. The V call is TRBV7-9, the J call TRBJ2-7; 9 bases align to TRBD2. The CDR3 protein is CASSTSSGRSSYEQYF. In DNA form, the CDR3 reads TGTGCCAGCAGCACAAGCAGCGGGAGGAGCTCCTACGAGCAGTACTTC.